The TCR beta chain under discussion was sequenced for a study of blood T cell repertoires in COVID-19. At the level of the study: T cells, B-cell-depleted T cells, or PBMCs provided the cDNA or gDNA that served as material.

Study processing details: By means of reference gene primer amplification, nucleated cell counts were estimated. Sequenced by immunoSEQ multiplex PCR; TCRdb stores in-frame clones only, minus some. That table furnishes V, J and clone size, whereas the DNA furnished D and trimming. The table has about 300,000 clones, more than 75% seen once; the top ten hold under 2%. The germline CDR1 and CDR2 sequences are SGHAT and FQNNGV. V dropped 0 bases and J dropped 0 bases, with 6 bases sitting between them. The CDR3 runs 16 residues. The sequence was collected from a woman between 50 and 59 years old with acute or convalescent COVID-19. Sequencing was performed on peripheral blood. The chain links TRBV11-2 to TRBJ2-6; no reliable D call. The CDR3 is CASSLEGTSGANVLTF. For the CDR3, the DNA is TGTGCCAGCAGCTTAGAGGGCACCTCTGGGGCCAACGTCCTGACTTTC.